These 20 T cell receptor beta chains came from one sample sequenced in a study of T cell responses to AZD1222 COVID-19 vaccine. Some clones are missing from TCRdb's copy, which holds only in-frame ones; the method was immunoSEQ multiplex PCR. The repertoire consists of some 120,000 clones, with about 91% occurring once and the leading ten covering roughly 3%. The material was peripheral blood, obtained on day 0 of AZD1222 vaccination. Receptors originate from an adult in good health.

V is TRBV9 and J is TRBJ1-5; D is uncertain. CDR3 length equals 14 residues. The germline V gene has CDR1 SGDLS and CDR2 YYNGEE. Deletions cut 0 bases from V and 8 bases from J, with 12 bases between. The CDR3 spells CASSVGPGWEPQHF. The DNA for the CDR3 is TGTGCCAGCAGCGTAGGCCCGGGTTGGGAGCCCCAGCATTTT.

This clone was counted a single time. The CDR3, as DNA: TGTGCCAGCAGCCTGGAACTAGGGAACACTGAAGCTTTCTTT. Translating it yields CASSLELGNTEAFF. The rearrangement links TRBV9 to TRBJ1-1; D unclear. The germline gives CDR1 SGDLS, CDR2 YYNGEE. CDR3 length: 14 residues. V lost 4 bases, J lost 1 base, and 11 bases lay in between. Filled out from reference TRBV9 and TRBJ1-1, the complete variable domain reads DSGVTQTPKHLITATGQRVTLRCSPRSGDLSVYWYQQSLDQGLQFLIQYYNGEERAKGNILERFSAQQFPDLHSELNLSSLELGDSALYFCASSLELGNTEAFFGQGTRLTVV.

The rearrangement uses TRBV30 and TRBJ1-3; D not resolved. The CDR3 has 14 residues. CDR1 and CDR2 (germline): GTSNPN, SVGIG (reference sequence). Deletions cut 4 bases from V and 1 base from J, with 11 bases between. CDR3 DNA: TGTGCCTGGAAATCAGGAGGGTCTGGAAACACCATATATTTT. It is translated as CAWKSGGSGNTIYF.

This chain joins TRBV29-1 and TRBJ2-1; TRBD1 agrees at 9 bases. The CDR3 has 16 residues. The germline CDR1 and CDR2 sequences are SQVTM and ANQGSEA. V shed 0 bases and J 12 bases; nucleotides not matched to a gene: 15. CDR3 DNA sequence: TGCAGCGTTGAAGATCGGGGGACAGGGCCAATACAAGCGCAGTTCTTC. This translates into CSVEDRGTGPIQAQFF.

The chain recombines TRBV27 with TRBJ1-4; no clear D. Trimming left V 6 bases short and J 3 bases short, with 11 bases between. CDR3 size: 14 residues. Germline CDR1 is MNHEY and CDR2 is SMNVEV (reference sequence). The CDR3 coding sequence is TGTGCCAGCAGCACATGGGCGGCTAATGAAAAACTGTTTTTT. Encoded protein: CASSTWAANEKLFF. Variable domain in full (rest from reference TRBV27 and TRBJ1-4): EAQVTQNPRYLITVTGKKLTVTCSQNMNHEYMSWYRQDPGLGLRQIYYSMNVEVTDKGDVPEGYKVSRKEKRNFPLILESPSPNQTSLYFCASSTWAANEKLFFGSGTQLSVL.

The sample holds one count of this clone. The V gene is TRBV5-1, the J gene TRBJ2-5; 8 bases match TRBD1. V shed 4 bases and J 2 bases; nucleotides not matched to a gene: 4. The CDR3 is 14 amino acids. Germline V gene lookup returns CDR1 SGHRS and CDR2 YFSETQ. The DNA for the CDR3 is TGCGCCAGCAGCCGGGGGACAGGACAAGAGACCCAGTACTTC. It is translated as CASSRGTGQETQYF.

The V gene is TRBV6-5, the J gene TRBJ1-5; D not certain. V lost 8 bases, J lost 4 bases, and 15 bases lay in between. Germline CDR1 is MNHEY and CDR2 is SVGAGI. The CDR3 runs 14 residues. The CDR3 DNA follows: TGTGCCAGCTCCAGTATTGGATTAAATCAGCCCCAGCATTTT. Its translation: CASSSIGLNQPQHF.

Only a few counts were recorded for this clone. The V call is TRBV5-5, the J call TRBJ2-5; 8 bases align to TRBD2. The CDR3 is 16 amino acids. Trimming removed 1 base from V and 5 bases from J; junction bases left unmatched: 10. Germline V lookup: CDR1 SGHKS, CDR2 YYEKEE (reference sequence). Here the CDR3 reads CASSLLLGLALETQYF. The CDR3 region has the DNA TGTGCCAGCAGCTTGTTACTAGGACTAGCACTGGAGACCCAGTACTTC. Based on the CDR3 plus reference TRBV5-5 and TRBJ2-5, the full variable domain is DAGVTQSPTHLIKTRGQQVTLRCSPISGHKSVSWYQQVLGQGPQFIFQYYEKEERGRGNFPDRFSARQFPNYSSELNVNALLLGDSALYLCASSLLLGLALETQYFGPGTRLLVL.

This chain links TRBV2 with TRBJ1-1; D unclear. V was trimmed by 4 bases and J by 4 bases, leaving 13 bases between them. Germline V CDR1 and CDR2: SNHLY, FYNNEI. This CDR3 has 14 amino acids. This chain's CDR3 is CASSVEGSGTEAFF. The CDR3 DNA follows: TGTGCCAGCAGTGTCGAGGGTTCGGGCACTGAAGCTTTCTTT.

The chain combines TRBV7-2 with TRBJ2-7, with D perhaps matching TRBD1 (6 bases). Trimming shortened V by 0 bases and J by 3 bases, and 9 bases separated the two germline ends. CDR1 and CDR2 (germline): SGHTA, FQGNSA. The CDR3 consists of 14 residues. CDR3 in amino acids: CASSLARTVYEQYF. The DNA of the CDR3 is TGTGCCAGCAGCTTAGCGCGGACAGTCTACGAGCAGTACTTC.

In its sample, this clone was seen many times. V is TRBV5-5 and J is TRBJ1-3, with TRBD1 matching over 9 bases. The germline V gene encodes CDR1 SGHKS and CDR2 YYEKEE (reference sequence). This CDR3 is built from 16 residues. Unmatched junction bases numbered 6, after V lost 3 bases and J lost 2 bases. As DNA, the CDR3 is TGTGCCAGCAGCTATACCGGGACAGGGACTGGAAACACCATATATTTT. Residues: CASSYTGTGTGNTIYF.

The chain has TRBV6-5 and TRBJ1-6, with a possible D match to TRBD1 (5 bases). Trimming pared 4 bases from V and 9 bases from J, leaving 13 bases between. The CDR3 totals 14 residues. The germline gives CDR1 MNHEY, CDR2 SVGAGI. Here the CDR3 reads CASSSRGGPSPLHF. The CDR3 coding sequence is TGTGCCAGCAGTTCCCGGGGGGGACCTTCACCCCTCCACTTT.

The V gene is TRBV4-1, the J gene TRBJ1-2; D unclear. V was shortened by 1 base and J by 3 bases, with 12 bases between the two germline ends. CDR3 length equals 15 residues. CDR1 is MGHRA and CDR2 is YSYEKL in the germline V gene. This CDR3 reads CASSQVSRIDYGYTF. The CDR3 DNA is TGCGCCAGCAGCCAAGTTTCCCGAATAGACTATGGCTACACCTTC.

The rearrangement links TRBV6-5 to TRBJ2-2; possible D gene TRBD1, 5 bases. This CDR3 spans 14 amino acids. In germline, CDR1 is MNHEY, CDR2 SVGAGI. V lost 6 bases to trimming and J lost 7 bases, with 15 bases between them. This CDR3 is CASRQLGQGGELFF. DNA of the CDR3: TGTGCCAGCAGACAGCTGGGGCAGGGCGGGGAGCTGTTTTTT.

V is TRBV4-1 and J is TRBJ2-6, with a weak D call TRBD1 (6 bases). From germline, CDR1 is MGHRA and CDR2 YSYEKL. The CDR3 covers 18 residues. Deletions cut 5 bases from V and 0 bases from J, with 17 bases between. The chain's CDR3 is CASSYVLGQLSGANVLTF. CDR3 DNA: TGCGCCAGCAGCTATGTTTTGGGACAACTCTCTGGGGCCAACGTCCTGACTTTC.

The chain combines TRBV5-1 with TRBJ2-1; D ambiguous. CDR3 size: 13 residues. Germline V gives CDR1 SGHRS, CDR2 YFSETQ. The V end lost 1 base, the J end lost 6 bases, and 8 bases lay between the germline ends. The CDR3 loop reads CASSLSRLNEQFF. The CDR3 coding sequence is TGCGCCAGCAGCTTGTCTAGACTCAATGAGCAGTTCTTC.

The chain uses TRBV29-1 and TRBJ2-7; D is possibly TRBD1 or TRBD2 (5 bases each). The CDR3 covers 15 residues. From germline, CDR1 is SQVTM and CDR2 ANQGSEA. V was cut by 7 bases and J by 0 bases, with 19 bases left in between. CDR3 DNA: TGCAGCGGCCTCGGGGACGGCGGTTCCTCCTACGAGCAGTACTTC. Translation: CSGLGDGGSSYEQYF.

The CDR3 region is CASSYLGDTQYF. The CDR3, as DNA: TGTGCCAGCAGTTACCTAGGAGATACGCAGTATTTT. The V and J genes are TRBV6-5 and TRBJ2-3; no definite D call. The CDR3 consists of 12 residues. Trimming removed 2 bases at V and 5 bases at J, with 5 bases between. Germline CDR1 reads MNHEY; CDR2 reads SVGAGI.

The rearrangement uses TRBV27 and TRBJ1-6; D is undetermined. Germline V gives CDR1 MNHEY, CDR2 SMNVEV (reference sequence). The CDR3 loop spans 16 amino acids. V was trimmed by 3 bases and J by 7 bases, leaving 16 bases between them. The CDR3 DNA is TGTGCCAGCAGTTTGGGCGGCAGCCCTGGAAATTCACCCCTCCACTTT. Translating it yields CASSLGGSPGNSPLHF.

In DNA form, the CDR3 reads TGCGCCAGCAGCCTGAAATGGGGCTATACTGAAGCTTTCTTT. Protein product: CASSLKWGYTEAFF. V gene TRBV5-1 combines with J gene TRBJ1-1, with D perhaps TRBD1 (5 bases). The germline V gene encodes CDR1 SGHRS and CDR2 YFSETQ. The CDR3 spans 14 residues. Trimming stripped 4 bases from V and 5 bases from J, with 15 bases between.